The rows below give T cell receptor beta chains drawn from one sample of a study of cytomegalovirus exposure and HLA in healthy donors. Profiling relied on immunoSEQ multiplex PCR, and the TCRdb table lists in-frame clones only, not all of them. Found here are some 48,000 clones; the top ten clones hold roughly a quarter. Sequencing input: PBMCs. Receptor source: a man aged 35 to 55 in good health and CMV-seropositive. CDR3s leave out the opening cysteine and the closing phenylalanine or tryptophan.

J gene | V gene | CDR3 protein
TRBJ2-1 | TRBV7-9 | ASSLAYRLEDNEQF
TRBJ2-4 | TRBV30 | AWSPDRGFGNIQY
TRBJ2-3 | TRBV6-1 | ASILGQATDTQY
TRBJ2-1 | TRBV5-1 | ASSFSTGGRGEQF
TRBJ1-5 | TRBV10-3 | AISEAGGNQPQH
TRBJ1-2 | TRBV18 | ASSHGDRADNYGYT
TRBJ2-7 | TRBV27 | ASSLQPRLYEQY
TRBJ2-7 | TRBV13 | ASSPRAGEGRFYEQY
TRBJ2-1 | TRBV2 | ASSGGNEQF
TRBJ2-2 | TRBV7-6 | ASSERGPSTGELF
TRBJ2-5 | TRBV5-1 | ASSLSRTSGRETQY
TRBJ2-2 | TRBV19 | ASSNGLPNTGELF
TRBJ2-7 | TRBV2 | ASSEAHDRGGYEQY
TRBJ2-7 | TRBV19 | ASSMRGLAVYEQY
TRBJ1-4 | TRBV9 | ASSVVGSPNEKLF
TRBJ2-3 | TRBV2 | ASTLARDTQY
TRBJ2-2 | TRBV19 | ASSNRELNTGELF
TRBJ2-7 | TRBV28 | ASSGGLSYEQY
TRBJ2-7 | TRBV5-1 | ASSFSDSYEQY
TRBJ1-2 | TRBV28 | ASSQLQGAYGYT
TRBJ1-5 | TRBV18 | ASSPPWAGSNQPQH
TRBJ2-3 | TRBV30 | AWNEEMADTQY
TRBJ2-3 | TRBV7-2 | ASSSGGPAQDTQY
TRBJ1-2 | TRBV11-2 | ASSPQGAGGYS
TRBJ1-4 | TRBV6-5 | ASSYAKGEKLF
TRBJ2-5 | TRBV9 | ASSVGGGEQETQY
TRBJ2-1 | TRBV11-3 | ASSPALSARGSYNEQF
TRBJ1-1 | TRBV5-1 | ASTPAWTGVMNTEAF